The 12 T cell receptor beta chains given below trace back to one sample, sequenced in a study of blood T cell repertoires in COVID-19. Clones were read by immunoSEQ multiplex PCR, and TCRdb kept only the in-frame ones, dropping some. Among roughly 260,000 clones, about four fifths were seen once, and the ten largest hold around 5%. Material: peripheral blood. The receptors were sampled from a woman between 65 and 79 years old with acute or convalescent COVID-19.

Concerning this clone itself: Other DNA variants within this sample encode the same CDR3. The chain couples TRBV9 to TRBJ1-2; TRBD1 agrees at 9 bases. Trimming took 3 bases from V and 8 from J; bases not matched to a gene: 8. The germline gives CDR1 SGDLS, CDR2 YYNGEE. The CDR3 sequence is 14 residues long. CDR3 protein: CASSAPGTGNGYTF. As DNA, the CDR3 is TGTGCCAGCAGCGCCCCCGGGACAGGGAACGGCTACACCTTC.

This chain connects TRBV12-3 or TRBV12-4 to TRBJ1-1; 7 bases line up with TRBD1. The V and J ends lost 6 bases and 11 bases, in that order; junction bases with no gene match: 12. The CDR3 runs 13 residues. CDR3 DNA: TGTGCCAGCAGCCTGACAAAGACAGGGTGGGCTTTCTTT. Its protein is CASSLTKTGWAFF.

This clone was recorded at least ten times. V gene TRBV6-8 combines with J gene TRBJ2-7, with 7 bases identical to TRBD1. With 5 bases clipped from V and 2 bases from J, the junction kept 15 bases outside the gene matches. This CDR3 has 17 amino acids. Per germline, CDR1 MNHGY and CDR2 SAAAGT. CDR3: CASSQDRRLPSTYEQYF. CDR3 sequence (DNA): TGTGCCAGCAGTCAGGACAGGAGACTGCCAAGTACCTACGAGCAGTACTTC.

The rearrangement uses TRBV7-2 and TRBJ2-3, with D perhaps TRBD2 (5 bases). The CDR3 consists of 14 residues. Trimming left V 5 bases short and J 9 bases short, with 18 bases between. Germline assignment: CDR1 SGHTA and CDR2 FQGNSA. The CDR3 region is CASSLRPREGTQYF. CDR3 bases: TGTGCCAGCAGCCTCAGACCCCGGGAAGGCACGCAGTATTTT.

This clone was detected only a few times. This chain joins TRBV5-1 and TRBJ1-3; TRBD1 matches at 7 bases. The CDR3 covers 15 residues. Trimming at V came to 4 bases and at J to 0 bases, leaving 4 bases not matched to a gene. The germline gives CDR1 SGHRS, CDR2 YFSETQ. This chain's CDR3 is CASSPGQPSGNTIYF. CDR3 sequence (DNA): TGCGCCAGCAGCCCGGGACAGCCCTCTGGAAACACCATATATTTT.

The chain recombines TRBV25-1 with TRBJ1-3; 7 bases fit TRBD1. This CDR3 contains 14 residues. Germline V CDR1 and CDR2: MGHDK, SYGVNS. With 6 bases clipped from V and 4 bases from J, the junction kept 6 bases outside the gene matches. CDR3 sequence: CASRETGWGNTIYF. DNA for the CDR3: TGTGCCAGCAGGGAGACAGGGTGGGGAAACACCATATATTTT.

This clone was counted a few times. The chain recombines TRBV3-1 (or the pseudogene TRBV3-2) with TRBJ2-3, with D unclear. Germline V lookup: CDR1 LGHDT, CDR2 YNNKEL (reference sequence). Trimming stripped 2 bases from V and 0 bases from J, with 6 bases between. CDR3 size: 14 residues. CDR3 sequence (DNA): TGTGCCAGCAGCCAAACTACTAGCACAGATACGCAGTATTTT. Residues: CASSQTTSTDTQYF.

The J gene is TRBJ2-2, the V gene TRBV5-8; 8 bases align to TRBD1. J was trimmed by 7 bases and V by 0 bases; bases with no gene match: 2. Germline lookup yields CDR1 SGHTS and CDR2 YDEGEE. This CDR3 region has 14 residues. CDR3 bases: TGTGCCAGCAGCTTGGGGACAGGGCACGGGGAGCTGTTTTTT. This codes for CASSLGTGHGELFF.

The chain uses TRBV28 and TRBJ1-1; D may be TRBD1 (6 bases). V was pared by 2 bases and J by 7 bases, with 17 bases between. Germline V gives CDR1 MDHEN, CDR2 SYDVKM. The CDR3 loop spans 15 amino acids. The CDR3 region has the DNA TGTGCCAGCAGTTTAGATTTCAGGGGCATAGGTGAAGCTTTCTTT. As protein: CASSLDFRGIGEAFF.

The genes are TRBV7-2 and TRBJ1-1; 8 nucleotides agree with TRBD1. V shed 5 bases, J shed 4 bases, and the junction held 6 bases outside the gene matches. The CDR3 extends over 14 amino acids. Germline loops: CDR1 SGHTA, CDR2 FQGNSA. The CDR3, as DNA: TGTGCCAGCAGCACACAGGGGGATAGCACTGAAGCTTTCTTT. Translated: CASSTQGDSTEAFF.

This clone was recorded a few times. The chain joins TRBV7-2 to TRBJ1-1; D perhaps matches TRBD1 (6 bases). CDR3 length: 16 amino acids. V dropped 1 base and J dropped 1 base, with 13 bases sitting between them. In germline, CDR1 is SGHTA, CDR2 FQGNSA. The CDR3 sequence is CASSLGGGHENTEAFF. The CDR3 coding sequence is TGTGCCAGCAGCTTAGGGGGGGGCCATGAGAACACTGAAGCTTTCTTT.

The rearrangement links TRBV10-3 to TRBJ2-1; TRBD2 aligns across 13 bases. The CDR3 is 16 residues long. CDR1 is ENHRY and CDR2 is SYGVKD in the germline V gene. V was clipped by 6 bases and J by 4 bases; unmatched bases: 6. The CDR3 loop is CAIREGLAGAYNEQFF. In DNA, the CDR3 is TGTGCCATCAGGGAAGGACTAGCGGGGGCATACAATGAGCAGTTCTTC.